A single sample gave rise to the 28 T cell receptor beta chains below, sequenced in a study of T cells in AML relapse after transplant. A modified RACE PCR on RNA, not multiplex PCR, amplified the TCR chains. A single record per CDR3 protein comes from TCRdb applying MiXCR to the PCR reads. The table records fewer than 4,500 distinct CDR3 sequences, roughly 10% of them present only once. This specimen was bone marrow, either the whole sample or a sorted T cell fraction (not recorded which), taken in complete remission. The origin of the receptors is a human donor who had a stem cell transplant for acute myeloid leukemia. The graft donor may be the source of some T cells.

By its share, this clonotype is medium-sized. This chain joins TRBV12-3 or TRBV12-4 and TRBJ1-6, with 9 nucleotides matching TRBD1. The CDR3 runs to 13 residues. V shed 6 bases, J shed 8 bases, and the junction held 2 bases outside the gene matches. CDR3 in amino acids: CASSRTGDSPLHF. For the CDR3, the DNA is TGTGCCAGCAGCCGGACAGGGGATTCACCCCTCCACTTT.

This clonotype appeared a few times. The J gene is TRBJ2-5, the V gene TRBV5-1, with TRBD2 matching 11 bases. The junction had 6 bases not matched to a gene; V was cut back by 4 bases and J by 4 bases. The CDR3 has 15 amino acids. Germline CDR1 SGHRS, CDR2 YFSETQ. In DNA form, the CDR3 reads TGCGCCAGCAGCCTAGCGGGGGGCCGGGGAGAGACCCAGTACTTC. It translates to CASSLAGGRGETQYF. The full variable domain, its missing parts supplied by reference TRBV5-1 and TRBJ2-5, is KAGVTQTPRYLIKTRGQQVTLSCSPISGHRSVSWYQQTPGQGLQFLFEYFSETQRNKGNFPGRFSGRQFSNSRSEMNVSTLELGDSALYLCASSLAGGRGETQYFGPGTRLLVL.

The rearrangement joins TRBV28 to TRBJ2-5, with D tentatively TRBD1 (5 bases). This CDR3 has 13 residues. CDR1 and CDR2 (germline): MDHEN, SYDVKM. V lost 3 bases, J lost 8 bases, and 13 bases lay in between. The CDR3 bases are TGTGCCAGCAGTTTTACGGGTACAGGCACCCAGTACTTC. Its protein product is CASSFTGTGTQYF.

By its share, this clonotype is medium-sized. The rearrangement uses TRBV6-5 and TRBJ1-1; D remains unclear. This CDR3 is 19 amino acids long. Deletions cut 0 bases from V and 2 bases from J, with 22 bases between. From germline, CDR1 is MNHEY and CDR2 SVGAGI. The CDR3: CASSYSTGLVGSVNTEAFF. The CDR3 DNA sequence: TGTGCCAGCAGTTACTCGACGGGGTTAGTGGGCAGCGTTAACACTGAAGCTTTCTTT.

This clonotype has just a few counts. V is TRBV7-2 and J is TRBJ2-7; D is uncertain. CDR3 length equals 14 residues. Germline V gives CDR1 SGHTA, CDR2 FQGNSA. V shed 3 bases and J shed 4 bases, with 13 bases lying between them. The CDR3 nucleotides read TGTGCCAGCAGCTTGGGCAGCTCGGCGTACGAGCAGTACTTC. Encoded protein: CASSLGSSAYEQYF.

This clonotype is labeled as medium-sized. The chain carries TRBV29-1 and TRBJ1-6; D remains unclear. Deletions cut 1 base from V and 8 bases from J, with 15 bases between. The CDR3 contains 15 residues. Looked up from germline, CDR1 is SQVTM and CDR2 is ANQGSEA. The CDR3 nucleotides are TGCAGCGTTGAAGCCCCGACGGGCGGGTATTCACCCCTCCACTTT. Translating gives CSVEAPTGGYSPLHF.

In its sample, this clonotype ranks as large. The genes are TRBV5-8 and TRBJ1-4; 8 bases map to TRBD1. The CDR3 spans 17 residues. V shed 7 bases, J shed 6 bases, and the junction held 17 bases outside the gene matches. Per the germline V gene, CDR1 is SGHTS and CDR2 is YDEGEE. CDR3 amino acids: CASSPGTGLLSDEKLFF. In nucleotides, the CDR3 is TGTGCCAGCTCTCCCGGGACAGGCCTTTTATCGGATGAAAAACTGTTTTTT.

By frequency in the sample, this clonotype is medium-sized. The gene calls are TRBV18 and TRBJ1-5, with a tentative D call TRBD1 (5 bases). Trimming shortened V by 3 bases and J by 1 base, and 10 bases separated the two germline ends. The germline gives CDR1 KGHSH, CDR2 LQKENI. The CDR3 is 15 residues long. CDR3 coding DNA: TGTGCCAGCTCACCCACCTGGGACAGCAATCAGCCCCAGCATTTT. Translation gives CASSPTWDSNQPQHF.

For this clonotype: A much larger clone differs by one base, so this may be a read error. V gene TRBV6-1 combines with J gene TRBJ1-2; no clear D. The germline V gene encodes CDR1 MNHNS and CDR2 SASEGT. The CDR3 covers 15 residues. Here the CDR3 DNA reads TGTGCCAGCACCCATGGAGCGGGCTCCAGCTATTGCTACACCTTC. It translates to CASTHGAGSSYCYTF.

With regard to this clonotype: This may stem from a read error, because a much larger clone lies one nucleotide away. The chain is built from TRBV4-3 and TRBJ1-1, with 12 bases identical to TRBD1. The CDR3 covers 15 residues. V lost 3 bases and J lost 11; bases outside the gene matches: 10. Germline CDR1 and CDR2: LGHNA and YSLEER. The CDR3 here is CASSHKAGTGGLAFF. CDR3 DNA: TGCGCCAGCAGCCACAAAGCGGGGACAGGGGGCTTGGCTTTCTTT.

Within the sample, this clonotype is medium-sized (0.01 to 0.1%). V gene TRBV30 combines with J gene TRBJ2-7; 15 bases map to TRBD2. This CDR3 spans 18 amino acids. V lost 2 bases and J lost 2; bases outside the gene matches: 10. Germline V gives CDR1 GTSNPN, CDR2 SVGIG (reference sequence). CDR3 coding DNA: TGTGCCTGGAGTTCGACCGGGACTAGCGGGGGGTCGACCTACGAGCAGTACTTC. Protein sequence: CAWSSTGTSGGSTYEQYF. Combining the CDR3 with reference TRBV30 and TRBJ2-7 gives the whole variable domain SQTIHQWPATLVQPVGSPLSLECTVEGTSNPNLYWYRQAAGRGLQLLFYSVGIGQISSEVPQNLSASRPQDRQFILSSKKLLLSDSGFYLCAWSSTGTSGGSTYEQYFGPGTRLTVT.

This clonotype is labeled medium-sized. V is TRBV12-3 or TRBV12-4 and J is TRBJ2-2, with 11 nucleotides matching TRBD2. The CDR3 has 15 amino acids. V lost 5 bases and J lost 13; bases outside the gene matches: 12. Here the CDR3 reads CASSPTSGANRGLFF. The CDR3 bases are TGTGCCAGCAGTCCGACTAGCGGGGCAAACAGGGGGCTGTTTTTT.

This rearrangement joins TRBV12-3 or TRBV12-4 to TRBJ2-5, with D possibly being TRBD1 (5 bases). V was shortened by 5 bases and J by 3 bases, with 7 bases between the two germline ends. The CDR3 consists of 12 residues. The CDR3 nucleotides are TGTGCCAGCAGTACAGGAAAAGAGACCCAGTACTTC. As protein: CASSTGKETQYF.

By sample share, this clonotype is medium-sized. The genes are TRBV12-3 or TRBV12-4 and TRBJ2-7, with D possibly matching TRBD1 (6 bases). This CDR3 is 13 amino acids long. The germline V and J ends were trimmed by 3 bases and 6 bases, with 12 bases remaining between them. In nucleotides, the CDR3 is TGTGCCAGCAGTTTGGGACAATATAGCGAGCAGTACTTC. It encodes CASSLGQYSEQYF.

As regards this clonotype: Possible read error: a much larger clone is one base away. CDR3 residues: CASSVEGLPTDTQYF. The CDR3 nucleotides read TGTGCCAGCAGCGTAGAGGGACTGCCCACAGATACGCAGTATTTT. V is TRBV9 and J is TRBJ2-3; a possible D gene is TRBD2 (6 bases). V lost 0 bases and J 2 bases, leaving 10 bases between the germline ends. Looked up from germline, CDR1 is SGDLS and CDR2 is YYNGEE. This CDR3 has 15 residues.

By share, this clonotype ranks as medium-sized. The chain joins TRBV6-5 to TRBJ2-3; weak D call: TRBD2 (5 bases). Germline CDR1 reads MNHEY; CDR2 reads SVGAGI. The CDR3 sequence is 14 residues long. V was trimmed by 6 bases and J by 3 bases, leaving 13 bases between them. The DNA of the CDR3 is TGTGCCAGCAGCTCCGGAGCGGAAACAGATACGCAGTATTTT. Its translation is CASSSGAETDTQYF.

The sample holds a few counts of this clonotype. This chain uses TRBV20-1 with TRBJ2-7; TRBD2 might be the D (5 bases). The germline V gene encodes CDR1 DFQATT and CDR2 SNEGSKA (reference sequence). The CDR3 covers 12 residues. Trimming shortened V by 7 bases and J by 6 bases, and 16 bases separated the two germline ends. CDR3 sequence reads: CSVNRGTSEQYF. The CDR3 DNA reads as TGCAGTGTAAACCGGGGAACGAGCGAGCAGTACTTC.

At least ten counts were recorded for this clonotype. The genes are TRBV7-9 and TRBJ2-3; D is uncertain. V was pared by 0 bases and J by 5 bases, with 9 bases between. The CDR3 length is 14 residues. The germline gives CDR1 SEHNR, CDR2 FQNEAQ (reference sequence). DNA for the CDR3: TGTGCCAGCAGCTTAGCAGGAAAAGGAGATACGCAGTATTTT. Its protein is CASSLAGKGDTQYF.

This clonotype was observed many times. The CDR3 sequence: CASSWSSAKNIQYF. For the CDR3, the DNA is TGCGCCAGCAGCTGGTCTAGCGCCAAAAACATTCAGTACTTC. The chain uses TRBV5-1 and TRBJ2-4; a possible D gene is TRBD2 (5 bases). Germline V gene data show CDR1 as SGHRS and CDR2 as YFSETQ. This CDR3 contains 14 residues. The V and J ends lost 3 bases and 1 base respectively, with 8 bases between them.

This clonotype was counted ten times or more. V usage is TRBV10-3 and J usage is TRBJ2-7; TRBD2 agrees at 8 bases. This CDR3 is 15 amino acids long. Germline lookup yields CDR1 ENHRY and CDR2 SYGVKD. Trimming at V came to 8 bases and at J to 2 bases, leaving 11 bases not matched to a gene. The CDR3 DNA follows: TGTGCCATCGAGCCTCGGGGGGGCCGAGCCTACGAGCAGTACTTC. This sequence encodes CAIEPRGGRAYEQYF.

The chain joins TRBV19 to TRBJ1-5, with D possibly being TRBD1 (6 bases). Per germline, CDR1 LNHDA and CDR2 SQIVND (reference sequence). V lost 6 bases, J lost 3 bases, and 12 bases lay in between. The CDR3 runs 14 residues. The DNA for the CDR3 is TGTGCCAGTAGCATTGGACAGCTCAATCAGCCCCAGCATTTT. As protein: CASSIGQLNQPQHF.

The chain couples TRBV28 to TRBJ2-7; the D gene is possibly TRBD2 (5 bases). Trimming shortened V by 5 bases and J by 7 bases, and 18 bases separated the two germline ends. There are 14 residues in the CDR3. The germline V gene encodes CDR1 MDHEN and CDR2 SYDVKM. The CDR3 DNA sequence: TGTGCCAGCAGTCCCGGACTCATTTGGAGGGAGCAGTACTTC. Protein product: CASSPGLIWREQYF.

Turning to this clonotype: A much bigger clone sits one base away, suggesting this may be a read error. The chain employs TRBV2 and TRBJ1-6; possibly TRBD1 for D (5 bases). The germline V gene has CDR1 SNHLY and CDR2 FYNNEI. V lost 7 bases and J lost 10, with 17 bases in between. The CDR3 length is 14 residues. This CDR3 reads CASNERAGYSPLHF. CDR3 sequence (DNA): TGTGCCAGCAATGAGCGAGCAGGGTACTCACCCCTCCACTTT.

By sample fraction, this clonotype is medium-sized. This rearrangement joins TRBV15 to TRBJ1-4; maybe TRBD1 (5 bases). From germline, CDR1 is LNHNV and CDR2 YYDKDF (reference sequence). The V end lost 4 bases, the J end lost 0 bases, and 12 bases lay between the germline ends. This CDR3 is 16 amino acids long. In DNA form, the CDR3 reads TGTGCCACCAGCAAGGGGACCGAAGCAACTAATGAAAAACTGTTTTTT. Residues: CATSKGTEATNEKLFF.

CDR3 in amino acids: CASSRTGEYYEQFF. CDR3 bases: TGCGCCAGCAGCCGGACAGGGGAGTACTACGAGCAGTTCTTC. The chain recombines TRBV5-1 with TRBJ2-1; 9 bases match TRBD1. The CDR3 loop spans 14 amino acids. Germline lookup yields CDR1 SGHRS and CDR2 YFSETQ. V trimming: 4 bases; J trimming: 10 bases; junction bases outside the gene matches: 9.

The sample holds many counts of this clonotype. For the CDR3, the DNA is TGTGCCAGCAGTGAAGTGGCTAGCGGGGGGGATGAGCAGTTCTTC. Translated, it gives CASSEVASGGDEQFF. This sequence joins TRBV25-1 and TRBJ2-1; 12 bases line up with TRBD2. The CDR3 extends over 15 amino acids. Germline values: CDR1 MGHDK, CDR2 SYGVNS. The junction had 4 bases not matched to a gene; V was cut back by 2 bases and J by 8 bases.

This sequence joins TRBV4-2 and TRBJ2-4; unclear D gene. V was cut by 8 bases and J by 4 bases, with 9 bases left in between. In germline, CDR1 is LGHNA, CDR2 YNFKEQ. The CDR3 totals 12 residues. The CDR3 is CASQDQKNIQYF. The CDR3 coding sequence is TGTGCCAGCCAGGACCAGAAAAACATTCAGTACTTC.

By share, this clonotype ranks as medium-sized. This chain connects TRBV27 to TRBJ1-6; D ambiguous. CDR1 and CDR2 (germline): MNHEY, SMNVEV (reference sequence). Trimming stripped 5 bases from V and 10 bases from J, with 15 bases between. The length of the CDR3 is 14 residues. CDR3 sequence (DNA): TGTGCCAGCAGTCCTGGAAACTCCCCATCACCCCTCCACTTT. This encodes CASSPGNSPSPLHF.